The rows below give T cell receptor beta chains drawn from one sample of a study of OX40 agonist ivuxolimab in advanced cancers. The protocol was immunoSEQ multiplex PCR, while the TCRdb copy is restricted to in-frame clones and leaves out a portion. The sample has about 88,000 clones; 80% to 90% are singletons. The material sequenced was CD4+ or CD8+ T cells sorted from blood, taken in a trial of the OX40 agonist ivuxolimab. These receptors came from an adult with an advanced solid tumor such as melanoma, head and neck, liver or kidney cancer. Each CDR3 is given with its conserved first and last residue. The order of the fields is J gene, V gene, D gene, clone size, CDR3 DNA, CDR3 protein. D genes are given only for firm matches. Clone sizes are given selectively: once, few, many, or a class where the clone is expanded.

>TRBJ1-2|TRBV6-5|-|-
TGTGCCAGCGCCCGGGCCGGTAACTATGGCTACACCTTC
CASARAGNYGYTF
>TRBJ1-4|TRBV7-2|TRBD1|-
TGTGCCAGCAGCGCCAACAGGGGGATGAATGAAAAACTGTTTTTT
CASSANRGMNEKLFF
>TRBJ1-3|TRBV5-4|TRBD1|-
TGTGCCAGCAGCTGGACAGGGCCTGGAAACACCATATATTTT
CASSWTGPGNTIYF
>TRBJ1-4|TRBV5-1|-|-
TGCGCCAGCAGCCAGGACATCTCAACTAATGAAAAACTGTTTTTT
CASSQDISTNEKLFF
>TRBJ1-2|TRBV5-5|-|-
TGTGCCAGCAGCTGGGATATCCGGGGAGCCTATGGCTACACCTTC
CASSWDIRGAYGYTF
>TRBJ1-6|TRBV13|-|-
TGTGCCAGCAGCCGACAGCTGAATTCACCCCTCCACTTT
CASSRQLNSPLHF
>TRBJ1-4|TRBV6-4|-|once
TGTGCCAGCAGTGACTCGGAAAGGGGGGGTGCAACTAATGAAAAACTGTTTTTT
CASSDSERGGATNEKLFF
>TRBJ2-7|TRBV7-7|-|-
TGTGCTAGCAGCCTAGAGAGGGAAGGCGAGCAGTACTTC
CASSLEREGEQYF
>TRBJ2-1|TRBV11-3|TRBD2|-
TGTGCCAGCAGTGCGGCTAGCGGGAGGGACGGGCAGTTCTTC
CASSAASGRDGQFF
>TRBJ2-1|TRBV6-6|-|-
TGTGCCAGCAGTTACCGGGACTCCTACAATGAGCAGTTCTTC
CASSYRDSYNEQFF
>TRBJ1-1|TRBV7-2|TRBD1|-
TGTGCCAGCAGCCGGGACAGGGGGGGAACTGAAGCTTTCTTT
CASSRDRGGTEAFF
>TRBJ2-2|TRBV7-2|TRBD2|-
TGTGCCAGCAGCTACCCGGGACTAGCGGGAGGGCGAAACACCGGGGAGCTGTTTTTT
CASSYPGLAGGRNTGELFF
>TRBJ1-1|TRBV30|-|few
TGTGCCTGGAGCTTACAGGATGAAGCTTTCTTT
CAWSLQDEAFF
>TRBJ1-1|TRBV7-2|-|-
TGTGCCAGCAGCTTAGTCACGAACACTGAAGCTTTCTTT
CASSLVTNTEAFF
>TRBJ1-3|TRBV14|-|-
TGTGCCAGCAGCCAAACACAGGGACTTGGAAACACCATATATTTT
CASSQTQGLGNTIYF
>TRBJ1-1|TRBV6-5|-|-
TGTGCCAGCAGTTCAGGGGAGGGGTTGAACACTGAAGCTTTCTTT
CASSSGEGLNTEAFF
>TRBJ2-7|TRBV19|-|-
TGTGCCAGTAGTATGATGTTATCAGGGGTGTACGAGCAGTACTTC
CASSMMLSGVYEQYF
>TRBJ2-5|TRBV11-3|-|few
TGTGCCAGCAGCACCACCGGGGGCCCCCAGTACTTC
CASSTTGGPQYF
>TRBJ1-2|TRBV5-1|-|medium-sized
TGCGCCAGCAGCTTGGAAGGTCGGGGTAGCTATGGCTACACCTTC
CASSLEGRGSYGYTF
>TRBJ2-7|TRBV5-1|-|-
TGCGCCAGCAGCCCGGAGGGATGGGAAAACGAGCAGTACTTC
CASSPEGWENEQYF
>TRBJ1-1|TRBV9|-|-
TGTGCCAGCAGCGGACGGGGGGAGGAGAACACTGAAGCTTTCTTT
CASSGRGEENTEAFF